This T cell receptor (beta chain) was sequenced for a study of cytotoxic CD8 clonotypes in ibrutinib-treated CLL. Overall study: Recorded responses included 24 partial and 2 complete; following median around 68 months, approximately 15 stayed remitted and around 12 progressed. Study-level results: Public clonotypes, rarely seen, contracted or held steady on treatment.

This clone was seen just once. Its antigen remains unknown. The CDR3 runs to 13 residues. Trimming removed 7 bases from V and 5 bases from J; junction bases left unmatched: 8. Germline V gives CDR1 SNHLY, CDR2 FYNNEI. Data came from immunoSEQ multiplex PCR; TCRdb stores just in-frame clones and leaves some out. The repertoire has around 310,000 clones, roughly 79% of them found once; the top ten carry under 8.5%. The TCR beta libraries used about 2.2 micrograms of genomic DNA that came from cryopreserved PBMCs. This specimen was PBMCs, taken before ibrutinib treatment. This receptor was taken from a human donor with chronic lymphocytic leukemia. The rearrangement links TRBV2 to TRBJ2-7, with 7 bases matching TRBD2. The CDR3 region is CASTEGGMNEQYF. In nucleotides, the CDR3 is TGTGCCAGCACGGAGGGAGGGATGAACGAGCAGTACTTC.